These 17 T cell receptor beta chains were sequenced from one sample in a study of response to subunit inactivated influenza vaccine. TCRdb called the RT-PCR reads again in MiXCR, with one record for every CDR3 protein. The top ten hold about 9.4% of the sample, which has 860,000 or so distinct CDR3 sequences, around 20% seen once. Sequences were derived from PBMCs from blood, sampled 4 to 6 days after vaccination. These receptors were taken from a man between 45 and 60 years old who received an inactivated influenza vaccine.

The chain recombines TRBV9 with TRBJ1-1; D gene uncertain. CDR3 length equals 16 residues. The ends were cut back, 0 bases at V and 2 bases at J, with 14 bases in the middle. Germline V gives CDR1 SGDLS, CDR2 YYNGEE. This chain's CDR3 is CASSVASSGFNTEAFF. Here the CDR3 DNA reads TGTGCCAGCAGCGTAGCCTCCTCAGGCTTCAACACTGAAGCTTTCTTT.

V usage is TRBV7-9 and J usage is TRBJ2-3; D might be TRBD1 (6 bases). Per the germline V gene, CDR1 is SEHNR and CDR2 is FQNEAQ (reference sequence). This CDR3 has 14 residues. V was cut by 5 bases and J by 2 bases, with 11 bases left in between. The CDR3 sequence is CASSIQGHTDTQYF. The CDR3 region has the DNA TGTGCCAGCAGCATCCAGGGGCACACAGATACGCAGTATTTT.

This chain joins TRBV4-2 and TRBJ2-1, with D tentatively TRBD2 (6 bases). V was pared by 4 bases and J by 6 bases, with 16 bases between. The CDR3 runs 15 residues. Germline values: CDR1 LGHNA, CDR2 YNFKEQ. The CDR3 loop is CASSPLAGPSNEQFF. Here the CDR3 DNA reads TGTGCCAGCAGCCCTTTGGCGGGACCCAGCAATGAGCAGTTCTTC.

This clonotype has a handful of counts. The chain joins TRBV5-1 to TRBJ2-7; 8 bases fit TRBD1. Germline CDR1 and CDR2: SGHRS and YFSETQ. The CDR3 consists of 15 residues. V lost 1 base and J lost 3; bases outside the gene matches: 6. The CDR3 sequence is CASSLNTGGYYEQYF. The DNA of the CDR3 is TGCGCCAGCAGCTTGAACACAGGGGGATACTACGAGCAGTACTTC. Together with reference TRBV5-1 and TRBJ2-7, the CDR3 gives the full variable domain: KAGVTQTPRYLIKTRGQQVTLSCSPISGHRSVSWYQQTPGQGLQFLFEYFSETQRNKGNFPGRFSGRQFSNSRSEMNVSTLELGDSALYLCASSLNTGGYYEQYFGPGTRLTVT.

This clonotype was picked up a small number of times. The chain uses TRBV5-1 and TRBJ2-3; D unclear. The CDR3 sequence is 13 residues long. Trimming shortened V by 5 bases and J by 2 bases, and 9 bases separated the two germline ends. From germline, CDR1 is SGHRS and CDR2 YFSETQ. CDR3 loop: CASRPRVTDTQYF. DNA of the CDR3: TGCGCCAGCAGACCTCGAGTCACAGATACGCAGTATTTT. The full variable domain, with the rest looked up from reference TRBV5-1 and TRBJ2-3, is KAGVTQTPRYLIKTRGQQVTLSCSPISGHRSVSWYQQTPGQGLQFLFEYFSETQRNKGNFPGRFSGRQFSNSRSEMNVSTLELGDSALYLCASRPRVTDTQYFGPGTRLTVL.

The chain is built from TRBV7-3 and TRBJ2-3; D is unclear. Trimming left V 1 base short and J 7 bases short, with 9 bases between. CDR1 is SGHTA, CDR2 FQGTGA, per germline. This CDR3 contains 13 residues. CDR3 nucleotide sequence: TGTGCCAGCAGCTTAAGTCCCCGTCATACGCAGTATTTT. Its protein product is CASSLSPRHTQYF.

The rearrangement joins TRBV5-1 to TRBJ2-2; 7 positions match TRBD1. Looked up from germline, CDR1 is SGHRS and CDR2 is YFSETQ. The CDR3 runs 15 residues. With 5 bases clipped from V and 6 bases from J, the junction kept 10 bases outside the gene matches. In DNA, the CDR3 is TGCGCCAGCAGTCCTTCGACAGGGCGCCCCGGGGAGCTGTTTTTT. It yields the protein CASSPSTGRPGELFF.

There are a few counts of this clonotype. This chain uses TRBV6-4 with TRBJ2-7; tentative D call: TRBD1 (6 bases). The CDR3 contains 15 residues. The germline V gene encodes CDR1 MRHNA and CDR2 SNTAGT. The V end was cut by 3 bases, the J end by 3 bases, with 15 bases between. CDR3 residues: CASSEGWGPFYEQYF. The CDR3 DNA follows: TGTGCCAGCAGTGAGGGCTGGGGGCCTTTCTACGAGCAGTACTTC.

The chain has TRBV29-1 and TRBJ1-1; D gene uncertain. The CDR3 consists of 11 residues. Germline V gene data show CDR1 as SQVTM and CDR2 as ANQGSEA. The ends were cut back, 4 bases at V and 4 bases at J, with 7 bases in the middle. As DNA, the CDR3 is TGCAGCGTTGTAGGGTTCACTGAAGCTTTCTTT. It codes for CSVVGFTEAFF.

This clonotype was seen only a few times. J is TRBJ2-3 and V is TRBV4-3; 7 nucleotides match TRBD2. Germline-derived CDR1 and CDR2 are LGHNA and YSLEER. The CDR3 consists of 15 residues. J lost 1 base, V lost 4 bases, and 5 bases had no gene match. The DNA of the CDR3 is TGCGCCAGCAGCCTCATGGCGGGGGGCACAGATACGCAGTATTTT. Protein sequence: CASSLMAGGTDTQYF.

This clonotype was counted only a few times. The chain couples TRBV5-1 to TRBJ2-5; the match to TRBD2 covers 8 bases. The junction had 3 bases not matched to a gene; V was cut back by 6 bases and J by 2 bases. The germline CDR1 and CDR2 sequences are SGHRS and YFSETQ. The CDR3 runs to 13 residues. CDR3 residues: CASTVAGQETQYF. CDR3 coding DNA: TGCGCCAGCACCGTAGCGGGGCAAGAGACCCAGTACTTC.

The CDR3 spells CASRLAGGSGADTQYF. DNA of the CDR3: TGCGCCAGCAGACTAGCGGGGGGCTCGGGCGCAGATACGCAGTATTTT. The rearrangement joins TRBV5-1 to TRBJ2-3; TRBD2 matches at 12 bases. The V gene end was trimmed by 5 bases and the J gene end by 4 bases; junction bases not matched to a gene: 8. CDR1 and CDR2 (germline): SGHRS, YFSETQ. CDR3 length equals 16 residues.

Notes on this clonotype: A read error may produce the germline difference seen at one junction end. The V and J genes are TRBV10-3 and TRBJ2-7, with D possibly being TRBD1 (5 bases). There are 15 residues in the CDR3. Germline CDR1 reads ENHRY; CDR2 reads SYGVKD. DNA for the CDR3: TGTGCCTTCAGTGATTCTCTCGAAGGGGTACGCGAGCAGTACTTC. Protein product: CAFSDSLEGVREQYF.

This clonotype appeared many times. The J gene is TRBJ1-2, the V gene TRBV29-1; 8 bases agree with TRBD1. The trim removed 0 bases at V and 10 bases at J, leaving 7 bases unmatched. The CDR3 is 13 amino acids. The germline gives CDR1 SQVTM, CDR2 ANQGSEA. Here the CDR3 DNA reads TGCAGCGTTGAAGACGGGACAGGCGCTTCCTACACCTTC. Amino acids: CSVEDGTGASYTF.

This clonotype came up a few times. The chain couples TRBV3-1 to TRBJ2-2; D remains unclear. Germline loops: CDR1 LGHDT, CDR2 YNNKEL (reference sequence). V was trimmed by 1 base and J by 4 bases, leaving 10 bases between them. This CDR3 region has 15 residues. The CDR3 sequence: CASSQGGTGTGELFF. In DNA form, the CDR3 reads TGTGCCAGCAGCCAAGGGGGAACGGGCACCGGGGAGCTGTTTTTT.

The V call is TRBV5-1, the J call TRBJ2-1, with D possibly being TRBD2 (7 bases). With 5 bases removed from V and 10 bases from J, the gap between germline ends came to 28 bases. The CDR3 totals 17 residues. Germline loops: CDR1 SGHRS, CDR2 YFSETQ. CDR3 region: CASRQNLAGNRRGEQFF. For the CDR3, the DNA is TGCGCCAGCAGACAGAACTTAGCGGGCAACAGGAGGGGGGAGCAGTTCTTC.

The chain employs TRBV29-1 and TRBJ1-2; no firm D call. Germline-derived CDR1 and CDR2 are SQVTM and ANQGSEA. Trimming shortened V by 6 bases and J by 5 bases, and 13 bases separated the two germline ends. CDR3 size: 12 residues. This CDR3 reads CSVAGWPYGYTF. The CDR3 DNA is TGCAGCGTCGCCGGCTGGCCTTATGGCTACACCTTC. The variable domain in full, completed from reference TRBV29-1 and TRBJ1-2, reads SAVISQKPSRDICQRGTSLTIQCQVDSQVTMMFWYRQQPGQSLTLIATANQGSEATYESGFVIDKFPISRPNLTFSTLTVSNMSPEDSSIYLCSVAGWPYGYTFGSGTRLTVV.